Sequencing of this T cell receptor (beta chain) was carried out in a study of T cells after yellow fever vaccination. Study-wide findings and caveats: The study noted that FACS-sorted repertoires could contain abundant clonotypes contaminating from the bulk population. Booster samples showed a return of most primary-vaccination clones (almost 97% CD4, about 87% CD8).

Germline loops: CDR1 SGDLS, CDR2 YYNGEE. Trimming removed 2 bases from V and 9 bases from J; junction bases left unmatched: 9. This CDR3 has 15 residues. The 5'RACE template-switching step produced TCR cDNA and added a universal primer site and UMIs. TCRdb reprocessed the 5' RACE reads via MiXCR and lists one record per CDR3 protein. The data show about 110,000 distinct CDR3 sequences, 8.4% seen once. With respect to this clonotype: The target antigen is unknown.

The specimen was CD8+ T cells sorted from PBMCs, collected 45 days after the yellow fever booster vaccination. This sequence joins TRBV9 and TRBJ2-1, with 9 nucleotides matching TRBD2. The clonotype originates from a man aged 30 to 45 who received the YFV17D yellow fever vaccine. CDR3 DNA: TGTGCCAGCAGCGTGAGGGGCGGGAGGGCCTTTGAGCAGTTCTTC. This translates into CASSVRGGRAFEQFF. Complete variable domain (other parts from reference TRBV9 and TRBJ2-1): DSGVTQTPKHLITATGQRVTLRCSPRSGDLSVYWYQQSLDQGLQFLIQYYNGEERAKGNILERFSAQQFPDLHSELNLSSLELGDSALYFCASSVRGGRAFEQFFGPGTRLTVL.